The 4 T cell receptor beta chains listed next were all sequenced from one sample in a study of blood T cell repertoires in COVID-19. Profiling relied on immunoSEQ multiplex PCR, and the TCRdb table lists in-frame clones only, not all of them. The repertoire includes approximately 230,000 clones, 65% to 90% of them detected once, and roughly a sixth sits in the top ten. Sequenced input: PBMCs or T cells enriched from blood (not recorded which). The receptors derive from a man aged 18 to 30 who had recovered from COVID-19.

Only one count was recorded for this clone. The genes are TRBV6-5 and TRBJ2-1, with a weak D call TRBD2 (6 bases). The CDR3 totals 15 residues. With 7 bases removed from V and 0 bases from J, the gap between germline ends came to 13 bases. Germline V CDR1 and CDR2: MNHEY, SVGAGI. CDR3 loop: CASTVDGSSYNEQFF. The CDR3 DNA sequence: TGTGCCAGCACGGTTGACGGGAGCTCCTACAATGAGCAGTTCTTC.

The chain links TRBV27 to TRBJ2-2; TRBD2 agrees at 7 bases. Germline V gene lookup returns CDR1 MNHEY and CDR2 SMNVEV (reference sequence). The CDR3 spans 16 residues. With 1 base clipped from V and 0 bases from J, the junction kept 2 bases outside the gene matches. CDR3 DNA sequence: TGTGCCAGCAGTTTATGGGGGGGAACGAACACCGGGGAGCTGTTTTTT. It codes for CASSLWGGTNTGELFF.

The chain links TRBV6-5 to TRBJ2-7; D ambiguous. The CDR3 consists of 13 residues. Trimming removed 6 bases from V and 2 bases from J, with 11 bases in between. CDR1 is MNHEY, CDR2 SVGAGI, per germline. The chain's CDR3 is CASRERGPYEQYF. For the CDR3, the DNA is TGTGCCAGCAGAGAGAGAGGCCCCTACGAGCAGTACTTC.

The V call is TRBV11-1, the J call TRBJ2-7; a possible D gene is TRBD2 (6 bases). CDR1 and CDR2 (germline): SGHAT, FQDESV (reference sequence). The ends were cut back, 4 bases at V and 3 bases at J, with 13 bases in the middle. The CDR3 covers 14 residues. The CDR3 coding sequence is TGTGCCAGCAGCTCTGGATCGGGGGACTACGAGCAGTACTTC. Translated, it gives CASSSGSGDYEQYF.